This entry lists 27 T cell receptor beta chains sequenced from one sample in a study of OX40 agonist ivuxolimab in advanced cancers. Profiled with immunoSEQ multiplex PCR; TCRdb holds only in-frame clones, not every one. The data show 65,000 to 95,000 clones, around 88% seen once. Specimen: CD4+ or CD8+ T cells sorted from blood, collected in a trial of the OX40 agonist ivuxolimab. These receptors all stem from an adult with an advanced solid tumor such as melanoma, head and neck, liver or kidney cancer.

This clone was detected only once. The chain links TRBV4-3 to TRBJ1-1; the D gene is possibly TRBD1 (5 bases). CDR1 is LGHNA, CDR2 YSLEER, per germline. CDR3 length equals 13 residues. The V end was cut by 0 bases, the J end by 8 bases, with 10 bases between. The CDR3 DNA reads TGCGCCAGCAGCCAAGATCGGGAGGGGGAAGCTTTCTTT. It encodes CASSQDREGEAFF.

J is TRBJ2-7 and V is TRBV2; the D gene is possibly TRBD2 (6 bases). The CDR3 runs 14 residues. V shed 2 bases and J shed 6 bases, with 14 bases lying between them. Per the germline V gene, CDR1 is SNHLY and CDR2 is FYNNEI. The CDR3 sequence is CASSESGFWGEQYF. The CDR3 nucleotides read TGTGCCAGCAGTGAAAGCGGGTTTTGGGGCGAGCAGTACTTC.

The rearrangement uses TRBV15 and TRBJ2-2; no clear D. Germline V gives CDR1 LNHNV, CDR2 YYDKDF (reference sequence). The CDR3 extends over 13 amino acids. The germline V and J ends were trimmed by 3 bases and 5 bases, with 7 bases remaining between them. CDR3 in DNA: TGTGCCACCAGCAGCGGGTTAACCGGGGAGCTGTTTTTT. Translating it yields CATSSGLTGELFF. Full variable domain (missing parts from reference TRBV15 and TRBJ2-2): DAMVIQNPRYQVTQFGKPVTLSCSQTLNHNVMYWYQQKSSQAPKLLFHYYDKDFNNEADTPDNFQSRRPNTSFCFLDIRSPGLGDTAMYLCATSSGLTGELFFGEGSRLTVL.

The DNA for the CDR3 is TGTGCCAGCCACCTCAGCGATCGAGATACGCAGTATTTT. Protein sequence: CASHLSDRDTQYF. V is TRBV6-5 and J is TRBJ2-3; no clear D gene. Deletions cut 8 bases from V and 5 bases from J, with 14 bases between. Germline CDR1 and CDR2: MNHEY and SVGAGI. The length of the CDR3 is 13 residues.

The chain links TRBV4-2 to TRBJ1-4, with D unclear. The CDR3 extends over 11 amino acids. Trimming stripped 5 bases from V and 5 bases from J, with 3 bases between. Germline V gene lookup returns CDR1 LGHNA and CDR2 YNFKEQ. The CDR3 loop reads CASSGNEKLFF. CDR3 sequence (DNA): TGTGCCAGCAGCGGCAATGAAAAACTGTTTTTT.

This clone was observed a few times. The chain joins TRBV6-1 to TRBJ1-3, with D perhaps matching TRBD1 (5 bases). The CDR3 is 11 amino acids. V was trimmed by 3 bases and J by 9 bases, leaving 6 bases between them. Germline V gene sequence: CDR1 MNHNS, CDR2 SASEGT. CDR3 nucleotides: TGTGCCAGCAGTGAGGGGCGCACCATATATTTT. It is translated as CASSEGRTIYF.

The V and J genes are TRBV2 and TRBJ1-2; D not certain. Trimming left V 0 bases short and J 5 bases short, with 19 bases between. This CDR3 contains 17 residues. Germline CDR1 and CDR2: SNHLY and FYNNEI. For the CDR3, the DNA is TGTGCCAGCAGTGAAGCGCTTCTGGGTGGATTGGGGTATGGCTACACCTTC. Protein product: CASSEALLGGLGYGYTF.

Only a few counts were recorded for this clone. The V and J genes are TRBV5-4 and TRBJ2-7; TRBD1 matches at 8 bases. Unmatched junction bases numbered 7, after V lost 4 bases and J lost 7 bases. CDR1 and CDR2 (germline): SGHNT, YYREEE (reference sequence). The CDR3 is made up of 13 amino acids. The CDR3: CASSHGQGDEQYF. In DNA, the CDR3 is TGTGCCAGCAGCCACGGACAGGGTGATGAGCAGTACTTC. The complete variable domain, with remaining parts taken from reference TRBV5-4 and TRBJ2-7, reads ETGVTQSPTHLIKTRGQQVTLRCSSQSGHNTVSWYQQALGQGPQFIFQYYREEENGRGNFPPRFSGLQFPNYSSELNVNALELDDSALYLCASSHGQGDEQYFGPGTRLTVT.

This clone is categorized as medium-sized. J is TRBJ2-3 and V is TRBV2, with unresolved D. In germline, CDR1 is SNHLY, CDR2 FYNNEI. CDR3 size: 11 residues. Trimming took off 8 bases at V and 6 bases at J, with 9 bases between the two ends. The CDR3 sequence: CASSDWDTQYF. As DNA, the CDR3 is TGTGCCAGCTCAGACTGGGATACGCAGTATTTT. Full variable domain (remainder filled in from reference TRBV2 and TRBJ2-3): EPEVTQTPSHQVTQMGQEVILRCVPISNHLYFYWYRQILGQKVEFLVSFYNNEISEKSEIFDDQFSVERPDGSNFTLKIRSTKLEDSAMYFCASSDWDTQYFGPGTRLTVL.

The chain is built from TRBV7-9 and TRBJ2-2, with 7 nucleotides matching TRBD2. V dropped 1 base and J dropped 6; count of bases not matched to a gene: 2. The CDR3 is 14 residues long. The germline gives CDR1 SEHNR, CDR2 FQNEAQ (reference sequence). The chain's CDR3 is CASSLGRESGELFF. As DNA, the CDR3 is TGTGCCAGCAGCTTAGGGCGGGAGTCCGGGGAGCTGTTTTTT.

This clone was seen just once. The V and J genes are TRBV11-2 and TRBJ2-5; D gene unclear. Germline V gene data show CDR1 as SGHAT and CDR2 as FQNNGV. The CDR3 totals 14 residues. V was pared by 1 base and J by 2 bases, with 8 bases between. The CDR3 DNA reads TGTGCCAGCAGCTTAGGGACGGTACAAGAGACCCAGTACTTC. Encoded protein: CASSLGTVQETQYF.

In its sample, this clone was seen once. V gene TRBV2 combines with J gene TRBJ2-1; TRBD2 matches at 7 bases. Germline lookup yields CDR1 SNHLY and CDR2 FYNNEI. The CDR3 has 15 residues. J lost 6 bases, V lost 4 bases, and 9 bases had no gene match. This CDR3 reads CASSARSGTSNEQFF. In nucleotides, the CDR3 is TGTGCCAGCAGTGCTAGGAGCGGGACCAGCAATGAGCAGTTCTTC. Looking up the rest from reference TRBV2 and TRBJ2-1 gives the full variable domain: EPEVTQTPSHQVTQMGQEVILRCVPISNHLYFYWYRQILGQKVEFLVSFYNNEISEKSEIFDDQFSVERPDGSNFTLKIRSTKLEDSAMYFCASSARSGTSNEQFFGPGTRLTVL.

This chain uses TRBV30 with TRBJ2-1; 11 nucleotides align to TRBD2. The CDR3 covers 15 residues. Trimming removed 2 bases from V and 6 bases from J; junction bases left unmatched: 6. The germline CDR1 and CDR2 sequences are GTSNPN and SVGIG (reference sequence). The CDR3 DNA is TGTGCCTGGAGTCGAGGGACTAGCGGACTCAATGAGCAGTTCTTC. Its translation: CAWSRGTSGLNEQFF.

In its sample, this clone was seen a few times. The chain has TRBV2 and TRBJ2-5, with 12 bases that match TRBD2. With V trimmed by 2 bases and J by 6 bases, 7 bases remained unmatched. Germline loops: CDR1 SNHLY, CDR2 FYNNEI. CDR3 length: 16 residues. CDR3 residues: CASSEFETSGGKTQYF. CDR3 DNA: TGTGCCAGCAGTGAATTCGAGACTAGCGGGGGTAAGACCCAGTACTTC.

This rearrangement joins TRBV5-1 to TRBJ1-1; the match to TRBD1 covers 7 bases. This CDR3 contains 15 residues. CDR1 is SGHRS, CDR2 YFSETQ, per germline. V was clipped by 3 bases and J by 4 bases; unmatched bases: 9. The CDR3 region is CASSYTSGGGTEAFF. CDR3 bases: TGCGCCAGCAGCTATACCTCAGGGGGTGGCACTGAAGCTTTCTTT.

V usage is TRBV4-3 and J usage is TRBJ1-4, with D possibly TRBD1 on 5 matching bases. Germline V gene data show CDR1 as LGHNA and CDR2 as YSLEER. CDR3 length: 16 amino acids. Trimming removed 0 bases from V and 8 bases from J, with 16 bases in between. The CDR3 sequence is CASSQDLGRGWEKLFF. The CDR3 region has the DNA TGCGCCAGCAGCCAAGATCTGGGACGGGGTTGGGAAAAACTGTTTTTT.

V is TRBV27 and J is TRBJ2-1, with no clear D. Germline V gives CDR1 MNHEY, CDR2 SMNVEV (reference sequence). The CDR3 length is 12 residues. Trimming left V 8 bases short and J 3 bases short, with 8 bases between. The CDR3 nucleotides are TGTGCCAGCGCACTAAACTACAATGAGCAGTTCTTC. The encoded protein is CASALNYNEQFF.

J is TRBJ1-3 and V is TRBV6-4, with 7 nucleotides matching TRBD1. This CDR3 region has 16 residues. Germline lookup yields CDR1 MRHNA and CDR2 SNTAGT. The junction had 9 bases not matched to a gene; V was cut back by 6 bases and J by 1 base. As DNA, the CDR3 is TGTGCCAGCAGCCCTGGACAGGCATTTTCTGGAAACACCATATATTTT. Its protein is CASSPGQAFSGNTIYF.

The rearrangement uses TRBV28 and TRBJ1-2; the match to TRBD1 covers 10 bases. This CDR3 is built from 15 residues. After removal of 5 bases from V and 1 base from J, the junction contained 4 bases not matched to a gene. CDR1 MDHEN and CDR2 SYDVKM come from the germline V gene. The chain's CDR3 is CASSGTGANNYGYTF. Here the CDR3 DNA reads TGTGCCAGCAGTGGGACAGGGGCAAATAACTATGGCTACACCTTC.

This clone was observed a few times. The genes are TRBV30 and TRBJ2-7; perhaps D is TRBD1 or TRBD2 (5 bases each). The CDR3 runs to 13 residues. Trimming left V 1 base short and J 3 bases short, with 10 bases between. Germline V gene lookup returns CDR1 GTSNPN and CDR2 SVGIG (reference sequence). CDR3 region: CAWSDGASYEQYF. CDR3 coding DNA: TGTGCCTGGAGTGACGGGGCGAGCTACGAGCAGTACTTC.

The DNA of the CDR3 is TGTGCCAGCGGACTGACAGGCTATAATTCACCCCTCCACTTT. Translation: CASGLTGYNSPLHF. The J gene is TRBJ1-6, the V gene TRBV6-5, with D perhaps TRBD1 (6 bases). The CDR3 length is 14 residues. Looked up from germline, CDR1 is MNHEY and CDR2 is SVGAGI. V lost 8 bases, J lost 3 bases, and 11 bases lay in between.

This rearrangement joins TRBV5-1 to TRBJ2-2; TRBD2 agrees at 11 bases. CDR1 and CDR2 from the germline V gene are SGHRS and YFSETQ. The V and J ends lost 5 bases and 4 bases, in that order; junction bases with no gene match: 7. The CDR3 covers 16 residues. This chain's CDR3 is CASSPQGLAATGELFF. The CDR3 DNA is TGCGCCAGCAGTCCTCAGGGACTAGCGGCCACCGGGGAGCTGTTTTTT.

V and J are TRBV5-1 and TRBJ1-1, with a possible D match to TRBD1 (5 bases). The V end was cut by 2 bases, the J end by 2 bases, with 10 bases between. This CDR3 has 14 amino acids. Germline V gives CDR1 SGHRS, CDR2 YFSETQ. The CDR3 spells CASSFDGGNTEAFF. As DNA, the CDR3 is TGCGCCAGCAGCTTCGACGGGGGAAACACTGAAGCTTTCTTT.

This rearrangement joins TRBV5-1 to TRBJ2-7; 9 bases are a match to TRBD1. The CDR3 length is 14 residues. The germline gives CDR1 SGHRS, CDR2 YFSETQ. V dropped 4 bases and J dropped 4; count of bases not matched to a gene: 6. The CDR3 DNA reads TGCGCCAGCAGCGAGGGACAGGGAGGATACGAGCAGTACTTC. Protein product: CASSEGQGGYEQYF.

The gene calls are TRBV2 and TRBJ2-7, with D perhaps TRBD1 (6 bases). In germline, CDR1 is SNHLY, CDR2 FYNNEI. This CDR3 is 14 amino acids long. V was trimmed by 7 bases and J by 5 bases, leaving 18 bases between them. CDR3 sequence (DNA): TGTGCCAGCATGACCGGACAGTGGTGGGACGAGCAGTACTTC. Amino acid sequence: CASMTGQWWDEQYF. The full variable domain, rest sourced from reference TRBV2 and TRBJ2-7, is EPEVTQTPSHQVTQMGQEVILRCVPISNHLYFYWYRQILGQKVEFLVSFYNNEISEKSEIFDDQFSVERPDGSNFTLKIRSTKLEDSAMYFCASMTGQWWDEQYFGPGTRLTVT.

The chain has TRBV28 and TRBJ2-7, with D maybe TRBD2 (5 bases). Trimming removed 7 bases from V and 2 bases from J, with 15 bases in between. This CDR3 region has 14 residues. Germline-derived CDR1 and CDR2 are MDHEN and SYDVKM. In DNA form, the CDR3 reads TGTGCCAGCACCCCTAGCCGGATCACCTACGAGCAGTACTTC. It specifies CASTPSRITYEQYF.

The rearrangement joins TRBV4-2 to TRBJ1-3; D remains unclear. This CDR3 has 15 amino acids. The germline gives CDR1 LGHNA, CDR2 YNFKEQ. V was trimmed by 3 bases and J by 1 base, leaving 10 bases between them. CDR3 region: CASSQVGRSGNTIYF. The CDR3 nucleotides are TGTGCCAGCAGCCAGGTAGGGCGTTCTGGAAACACCATATATTTT.